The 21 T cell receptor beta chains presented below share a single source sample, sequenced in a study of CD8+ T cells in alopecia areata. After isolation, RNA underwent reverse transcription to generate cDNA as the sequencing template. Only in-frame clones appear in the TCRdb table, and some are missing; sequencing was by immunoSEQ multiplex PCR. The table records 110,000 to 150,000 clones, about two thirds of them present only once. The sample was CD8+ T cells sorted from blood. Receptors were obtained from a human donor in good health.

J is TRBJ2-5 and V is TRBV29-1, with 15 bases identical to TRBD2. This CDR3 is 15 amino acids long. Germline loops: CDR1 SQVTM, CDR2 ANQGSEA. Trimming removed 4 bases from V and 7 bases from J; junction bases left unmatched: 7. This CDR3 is CSVVGTSGRWWTQYF. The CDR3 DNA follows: TGCAGCGTTGTTGGGACTAGCGGGAGGTGGTGGACCCAGTACTTC.

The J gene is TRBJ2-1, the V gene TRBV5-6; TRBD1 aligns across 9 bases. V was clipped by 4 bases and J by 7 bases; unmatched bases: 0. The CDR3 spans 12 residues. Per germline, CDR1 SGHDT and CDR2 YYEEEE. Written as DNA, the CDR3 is TGTGCCAGCAGCGGGACAGGGAATGAGCAGTTCTTC. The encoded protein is CASSGTGNEQFF.

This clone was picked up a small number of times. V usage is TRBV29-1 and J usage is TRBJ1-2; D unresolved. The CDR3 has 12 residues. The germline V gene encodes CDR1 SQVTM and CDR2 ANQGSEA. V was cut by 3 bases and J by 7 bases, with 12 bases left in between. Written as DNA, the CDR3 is TGCAGCGTTGAGGTTCGGCAGGTTGGCTACACCTTC. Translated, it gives CSVEVRQVGYTF.

The CDR3 DNA sequence: TGTGCCAGCAGTGAGGGACAGGGAGAGAACTACGAGCAGTACTTC. This codes for CASSEGQGENYEQYF. The chain has TRBV6-1 and TRBJ2-7; 9 bases match TRBD1. J gave up 3 bases and V 3 bases, and 6 bases lay outside the gene matches. The CDR3 consists of 15 residues. Looked up from germline, CDR1 is MNHNS and CDR2 is SASEGT.

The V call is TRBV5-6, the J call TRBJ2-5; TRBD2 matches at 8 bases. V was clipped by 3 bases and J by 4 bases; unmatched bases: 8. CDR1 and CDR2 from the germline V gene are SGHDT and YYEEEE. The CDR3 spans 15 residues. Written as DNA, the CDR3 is TGTGCCAGCAGCTCGGGGGGGACCTTTCGAGAGACCCAGTACTTC. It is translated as CASSSGGTFRETQYF.

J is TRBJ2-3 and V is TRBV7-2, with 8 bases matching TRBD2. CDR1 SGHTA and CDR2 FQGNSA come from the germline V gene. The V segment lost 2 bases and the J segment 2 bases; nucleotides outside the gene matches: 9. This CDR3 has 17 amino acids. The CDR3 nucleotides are TGTGCCAGCAGCTTACTACCGGGACTAGAAGACACAGATACGCAGTATTTT. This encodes CASSLLPGLEDTDTQYF.

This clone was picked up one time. CDR3 in amino acids: CSVSLSGHTDTQYF. In DNA, the CDR3 is TGCAGCGTTTCCTTGAGCGGACACACAGATACGCAGTATTTT. The rearrangement uses TRBV29-1 and TRBJ2-3; D is perhaps TRBD1 or TRBD2 (5 bases each). V lost 5 bases and J lost 2, with 14 bases in between. The germline gives CDR1 SQVTM, CDR2 ANQGSEA. CDR3 size: 14 residues.

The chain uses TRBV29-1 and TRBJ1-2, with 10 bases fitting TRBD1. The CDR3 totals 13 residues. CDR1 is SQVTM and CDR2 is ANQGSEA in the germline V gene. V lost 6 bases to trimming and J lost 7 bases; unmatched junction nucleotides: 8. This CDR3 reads CSVLDRGPGGYTF. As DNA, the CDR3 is TGCAGCGTCCTTGACAGGGGGCCTGGTGGCTACACCTTC.

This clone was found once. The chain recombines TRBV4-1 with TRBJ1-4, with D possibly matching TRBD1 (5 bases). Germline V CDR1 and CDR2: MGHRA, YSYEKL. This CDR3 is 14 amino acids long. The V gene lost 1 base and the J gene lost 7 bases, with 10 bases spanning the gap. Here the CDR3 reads CASSQGAGFEKLFF. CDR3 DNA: TGCGCCAGCAGCCAAGGCGCAGGGTTTGAAAAACTGTTTTTT.

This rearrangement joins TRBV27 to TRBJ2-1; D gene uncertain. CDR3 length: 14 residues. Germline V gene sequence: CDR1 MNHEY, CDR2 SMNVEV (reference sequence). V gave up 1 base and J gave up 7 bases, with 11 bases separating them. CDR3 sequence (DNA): TGTGCCAGCAGTTTATTCCCGGAACCTAATGAGCAGTTCTTC. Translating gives CASSLFPEPNEQFF.

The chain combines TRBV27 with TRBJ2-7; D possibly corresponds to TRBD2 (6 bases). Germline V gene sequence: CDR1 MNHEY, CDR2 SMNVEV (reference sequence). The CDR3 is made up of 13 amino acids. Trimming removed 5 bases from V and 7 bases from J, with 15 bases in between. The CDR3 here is CASSPVAGREQYF. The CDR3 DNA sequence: TGTGCCAGCAGTCCCGTGGCGGGACGGGAGCAGTACTTC.

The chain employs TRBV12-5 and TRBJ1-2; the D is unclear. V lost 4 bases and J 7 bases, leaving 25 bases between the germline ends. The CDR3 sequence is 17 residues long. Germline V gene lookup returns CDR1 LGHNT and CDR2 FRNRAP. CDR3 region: CASGSPSDKIKGGGYTF. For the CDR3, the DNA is TGTGCTAGTGGTTCCCCGTCCGACAAAATCAAAGGCGGTGGCTACACCTTC.

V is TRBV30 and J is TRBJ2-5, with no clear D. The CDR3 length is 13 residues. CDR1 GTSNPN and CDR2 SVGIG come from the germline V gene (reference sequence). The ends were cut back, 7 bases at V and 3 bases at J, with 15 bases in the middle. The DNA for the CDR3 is TGTGCCTCGACGTTCACGGCGGAAGAGACCCAGTACTTC. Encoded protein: CASTFTAEETQYF.

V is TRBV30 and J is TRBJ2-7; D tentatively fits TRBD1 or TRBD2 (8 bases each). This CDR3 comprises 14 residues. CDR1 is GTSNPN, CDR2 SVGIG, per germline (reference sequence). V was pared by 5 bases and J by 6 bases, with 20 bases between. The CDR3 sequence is CAWDRGSGSGEQYF. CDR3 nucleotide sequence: TGTGCCTGGGACAGGGGCAGCGGGAGTGGCGAGCAGTACTTC. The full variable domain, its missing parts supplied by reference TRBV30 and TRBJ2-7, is SQTIHQWPATLVQPVGSPLSLECTVEGTSNPNLYWYRQAAGRGLQLLFYSVGIGQISSEVPQNLSASRPQDRQFILSSKKLLLSDSGFYLCAWDRGSGSGEQYFGPGTRLTVT.

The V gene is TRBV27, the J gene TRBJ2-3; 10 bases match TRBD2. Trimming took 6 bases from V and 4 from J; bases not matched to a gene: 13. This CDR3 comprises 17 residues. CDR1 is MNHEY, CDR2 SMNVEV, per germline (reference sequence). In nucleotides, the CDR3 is TGTGCCAGCAGCTTACTAGGAGCGGGAGGGCCCGCAGATACGCAGTATTTT. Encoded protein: CASSLLGAGGPADTQYF.

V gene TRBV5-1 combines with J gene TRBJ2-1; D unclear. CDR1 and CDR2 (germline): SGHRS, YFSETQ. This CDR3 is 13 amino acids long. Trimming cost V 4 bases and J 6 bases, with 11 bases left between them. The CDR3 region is CASSPGPGNEQFF. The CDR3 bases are TGCGCCAGCAGCCCGGGCCCAGGCAATGAGCAGTTCTTC.

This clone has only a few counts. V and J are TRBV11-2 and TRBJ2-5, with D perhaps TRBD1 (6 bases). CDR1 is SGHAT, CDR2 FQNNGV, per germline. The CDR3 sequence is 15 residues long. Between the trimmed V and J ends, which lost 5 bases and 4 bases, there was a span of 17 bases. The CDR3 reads CASSPTGQSGETQYF. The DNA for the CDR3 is TGTGCCAGCAGCCCAACAGGACAGTCCGGAGAGACCCAGTACTTC.

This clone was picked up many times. CDR3 residues: CATSSAQGGGFNEQFF. As DNA, the CDR3 is TGTGCCACCAGCAGTGCACAGGGAGGAGGATTCAATGAGCAGTTCTTC. The chain has TRBV15 and TRBJ2-1, with D perhaps being TRBD1 or TRBD2 (6 bases each). The CDR3 covers 16 residues. V gave up 3 bases and J gave up 6 bases, with 18 bases separating them. Looked up from germline, CDR1 is LNHNV and CDR2 is YYDKDF (reference sequence).

CDR3 loop: CSVVPGQATYEQYF. Here the CDR3 DNA reads TGCAGCGTCGTCCCCGGACAGGCGACCTACGAGCAGTACTTC. The chain combines TRBV29-1 with TRBJ2-7; 7 nucleotides line up with TRBD1. V shed 6 bases, J shed 2 bases, and the junction held 10 bases outside the gene matches. Germline CDR1 reads SQVTM; CDR2 reads ANQGSEA. This CDR3 region has 14 residues.

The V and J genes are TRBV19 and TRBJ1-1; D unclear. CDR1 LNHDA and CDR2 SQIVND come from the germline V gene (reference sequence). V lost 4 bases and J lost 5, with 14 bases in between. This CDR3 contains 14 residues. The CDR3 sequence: CASSRTVYGTEAFF. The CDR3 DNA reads TGTGCCAGTAGTAGAACGGTTTACGGGACTGAAGCTTTCTTT.

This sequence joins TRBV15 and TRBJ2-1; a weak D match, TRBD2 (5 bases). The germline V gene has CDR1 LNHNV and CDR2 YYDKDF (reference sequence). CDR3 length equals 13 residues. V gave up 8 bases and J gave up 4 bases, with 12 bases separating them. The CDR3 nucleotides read TGTGCCACCGGGAGCGAACATTACAATGAGCAGTTCTTC. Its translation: CATGSEHYNEQFF. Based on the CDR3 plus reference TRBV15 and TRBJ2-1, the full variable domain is DAMVIQNPRYQVTQFGKPVTLSCSQTLNHNVMYWYQQKSSQAPKLLFHYYDKDFNNEADTPDNFQSRRPNTSFCFLDIRSPGLGDTAMYLCATGSEHYNEQFFGPGTRLTVL.